A selection of T cell receptor beta chains follows, all from one sample in a study of cytomegalovirus exposure and HLA in healthy donors. Sequenced by immunoSEQ multiplex PCR; TCRdb stores in-frame clones only, minus some. The sample records roughly 100,000 clones, 78% being singletons. Sequenced material: PBMCs. The receptors stem from a middle-aged woman in good health and CMV-seronegative. Each CDR3 is given with its conserved first and last residue.

14	TRBJ2-1	TRBV7-9	CASISNGQGNEQFF
14	TRBJ2-1	TRBV14	CASSQVIDFNEQFF
13	TRBJ1-5	TRBV2	CASSGTDNQPQHF
16	TRBJ2-2	TRBV5-1	CASSIRQTTNTGELFF
12	TRBJ2-5	TRBV19	CASSTDSQTQYF
14	TRBJ1-4	TRBV4-3	CASSLQGGNEKLFF
13	TRBJ2-7	TRBV7-3	CASSPSQGAEQYF
14	TRBJ2-1	TRBV28	CASSAGTTYNEQFF
12	TRBJ2-3	TRBV18	CASSLGTDTQYF
17	TRBJ2-3	TRBV5-1	CASSLGLAGGPADTQYF
15	TRBJ1-5	TRBV4-2	CASSQEGGGDQPQHF
16	TRBJ1-1	TRBV4-1	CASSPRQGAVNTEAFF
13	TRBJ2-5	TRBV6-6	CASSNSTGRTQYF
12	TRBJ2-7	TRBV6-5	CASSSQGYEQYF
12	TRBJ2-5	TRBV10-2	CASTSVQETQYF
18	TRBJ1-1	TRBV27	CASSSWDRGRGGNTEAFF
15	TRBJ2-7	TRBV4-1	CASSQDTLAGEGEYF
15	TRBJ2-5	TRBV6-5	CASRASKGAQETQYF
12	TRBJ1-4	TRBV30	CAWSEYPGVAAF
12	TRBJ1-1	TRBV6-1	CASDRRNTEAFF
15	TRBJ1-5	TRBV28	CASTSEGAEDQPQHF
11	TRBJ2-5	TRBV20-1	CSANRFQTQYF
13	TRBJ1-2	TRBV30	CAWSLTWEAGYTF
15	TRBJ2-3	TRBV5-1	CASSLGQGKFDTQYF